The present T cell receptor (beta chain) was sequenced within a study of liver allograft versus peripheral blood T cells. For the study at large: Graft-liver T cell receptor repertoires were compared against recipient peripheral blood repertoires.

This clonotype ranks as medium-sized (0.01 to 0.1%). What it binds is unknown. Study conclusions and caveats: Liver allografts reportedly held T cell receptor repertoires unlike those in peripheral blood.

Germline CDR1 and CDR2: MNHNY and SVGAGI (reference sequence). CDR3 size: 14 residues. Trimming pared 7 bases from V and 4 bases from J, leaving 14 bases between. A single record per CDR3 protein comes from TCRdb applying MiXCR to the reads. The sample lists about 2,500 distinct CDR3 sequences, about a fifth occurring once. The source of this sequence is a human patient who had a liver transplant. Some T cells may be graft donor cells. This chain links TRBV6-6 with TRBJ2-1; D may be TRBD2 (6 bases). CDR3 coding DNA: TGTGCCAGCACTACCGGAGGGAGGTACAATGAGCAGTTCTTC. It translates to CASTTGGRYNEQFF.